These 10 T cell receptor beta chains came from one sample sequenced in a study of OX40 agonist ivuxolimab in advanced cancers. Libraries were prepared through the immunoSEQ multiplex PCR assay. Not all clones reach the TCRdb copy of this immuneACCESS table, which keeps in-frame sequences only. Checked studies attribute under half of the gap to unresolved V genes and leave the rest unexplained. The sample table lists approximately 60,000 clones, around 91% of them with a count of one. The leading ten clones occupy 13% to 15% of the sample. Sequenced material: CD4+ or CD8+ T cells sorted from blood, taken in a trial of the OX40 agonist ivuxolimab. The receptors originated from an adult with an advanced solid tumor such as melanoma, head and neck, liver or kidney cancer.

The chain has TRBV7-3 and TRBJ2-7, with a possible D match to TRBD1 (6 bases). With 2 bases removed from V and 6 bases from J, the gap between germline ends came to 11 bases. This CDR3 is 13 amino acids long. Per the germline V gene, CDR1 is SGHTA and CDR2 is FQGTGA. The CDR3, as DNA: TGTGCCAGCAGCTTAGGTCAGGGGCGCGAGCAGTACTTC. It is translated as CASSLGQGREQYF. The entire variable domain, with the rest obtained from reference TRBV7-3 and TRBJ2-7, is as follows: GAGVSQTPSNKVTEKGKYVELRCDPISGHTALYWYRQSLGQGPEFLIYFQGTGAADDSGLPNDRFFAVRPEGSVSTLKIQRTERGDSAVYLCASSLGQGREQYFGPGTRLTVT.

The chain employs TRBV19 and TRBJ1-2; unclear D gene. The CDR3 is made up of 14 amino acids. V shed 5 bases and J shed 7 bases, with 17 bases lying between them. The V gene's germline CDR1 is LNHDA and CDR2 SQIVND (reference sequence). The CDR3 DNA is TGTGCCAGTAGTTTACTCAGCGATGGGTTTGGCTACACCTTC. Its protein is CASSLLSDGFGYTF.

V and J are TRBV29-1 and TRBJ1-2; D may be TRBD1 (6 bases). The CDR3 loop spans 15 amino acids. Per germline, CDR1 SQVTM and CDR2 ANQGSEA. V was cut by 4 bases and J by 4 bases, with 19 bases left in between. The CDR3, as DNA: TGCAGCGTTGTCGGGGGGCCGGAAACCTTCTATGGCTACACCTTC. This encodes CSVVGGPETFYGYTF.

The chain combines TRBV2 with TRBJ2-3; perhaps TRBD2 as D (6 bases). Germline assignment: CDR1 SNHLY and CDR2 FYNNEI. The CDR3 runs to 16 residues. Trimming took 9 bases from V and 1 from J, leaving 20 bases between them. CDR3 loop: CARLGAGRWGTDTQYF. CDR3 DNA sequence: TGTGCCAGGTTGGGCGCGGGGCGGTGGGGCACAGATACGCAGTATTTT.

This chain connects TRBV4-1 to TRBJ1-2; tentatively, D is TRBD1 (5 bases). The V gene lost 0 bases and the J gene lost 0 bases, with 11 bases spanning the gap. Germline assignment: CDR1 MGHRA and CDR2 YSYEKL. This CDR3 is 16 amino acids long. The CDR3 protein is CASSQDQGVSNYGYTF. The CDR3 nucleotides read TGCGCCAGCAGCCAAGATCAAGGGGTATCTAACTATGGCTACACCTTC.

This clone has a handful of counts. This chain uses TRBV7-3 with TRBJ2-7; D may be TRBD1 or TRBD2 (5 bases each). CDR1 SGHTA and CDR2 FQGTGA come from the germline V gene. V dropped 5 bases and J dropped 7 bases, with 12 bases sitting between them. The CDR3 consists of 12 residues. This CDR3 reads CASSPGTGEQYF. CDR3 DNA: TGTGCCAGCAGCCCCGGGACCGGGGAGCAGTACTTC.

The J gene is TRBJ1-3, the V gene TRBV27, with no clear D. V shed 4 bases and J shed 0 bases, with 10 bases lying between them. CDR3 length: 15 residues. Per germline, CDR1 MNHEY and CDR2 SMNVEV (reference sequence). The CDR3 DNA sequence: TGTGCCAGCAGTTCCACAGTTTCCTCTGGAAACACCATATATTTT. Protein product: CASSSTVSSGNTIYF.

Remarks on this clone: At one end the junction does not follow the germline gene, possibly because of a read error. The chain is built from TRBV18 and TRBJ2-1; 15 nucleotides agree with TRBD2. Germline CDR1 and CDR2: KGHSH and LQKENI. This CDR3 contains 15 residues. CDR3 sequence reads: CASLPLGLAGGIQFF. The DNA for the CDR3 is TGTGCCAGCTTACCACTCGGACTAGCGGGAGGGATACAGTTCTTC.

CDR3 coding DNA: TGTGCCAGCAGCTTGGACCAGGACGGCATTCAGTACTTC. As protein: CASSLDQDGIQYF. The chain uses TRBV7-3 and TRBJ2-4; D is unclear. The CDR3 totals 13 residues. Germline CDR1 and CDR2: SGHTA and FQGTGA. V was trimmed by 3 bases and J by 9 bases, leaving 12 bases between them.

This chain uses TRBV19 with TRBJ2-5; perhaps TRBD2 as D (5 bases). Trimming cost V 7 bases and J 5 bases, with 20 bases left between them. The germline V gene has CDR1 LNHDA and CDR2 SQIVND (reference sequence). This CDR3 has 15 amino acids. The CDR3 is CASTSRGGGPETQYF. In DNA, the CDR3 is TGTGCCAGTACCTCCCGAGGTGGCGGGCCGGAGACCCAGTACTTC.